The entry that follows covers one TCR beta chain sequence. Antigen: not known. Of the isolated RNA, all was reverse transcribed, and so the sequenced material was expressed TCRB transcripts. The study sequenced naive, central memory and regulatory T cell samples to an average of around 3.4 million reads. Sequenced by immunoSEQ multiplex PCR; TCRdb stores in-frame clones only, minus some. The repertoire holds 640,000 or so clones, with 11% to 15% as singletons. The data are from a study of beta chain features in type 1 diabetes. About the study: Regarding age, gender and cell yields, patients proved similar to healthy donors. Study-wide results and caveats: Shortening that was moderate but significant affected the TCRB CDR3s of Type 1 diabetes patients in all four CD4+ subsets. The naive, central memory and Treg TCRB repertoires showed an apparent similarity that was greater among patients than among healthy donors.

The V end was cut by 7 bases, the J end by 4 bases, with 7 bases between. Germline V gene lookup returns CDR1 ENHRY and CDR2 SYGVKD. The CDR3 sequence is 11 residues long. The TCR originated in a young man with type 1 diabetes. The sequencing sample was made of naive CD4+ T cells from blood. The chain uses TRBV10-3 and TRBJ1-2, with D maybe TRBD1 (5 bases). CDR3 bases: TGTGCCATCAACGGGGGCTATGGCTACACCTTC. Translation gives CAINGGYGYTF.